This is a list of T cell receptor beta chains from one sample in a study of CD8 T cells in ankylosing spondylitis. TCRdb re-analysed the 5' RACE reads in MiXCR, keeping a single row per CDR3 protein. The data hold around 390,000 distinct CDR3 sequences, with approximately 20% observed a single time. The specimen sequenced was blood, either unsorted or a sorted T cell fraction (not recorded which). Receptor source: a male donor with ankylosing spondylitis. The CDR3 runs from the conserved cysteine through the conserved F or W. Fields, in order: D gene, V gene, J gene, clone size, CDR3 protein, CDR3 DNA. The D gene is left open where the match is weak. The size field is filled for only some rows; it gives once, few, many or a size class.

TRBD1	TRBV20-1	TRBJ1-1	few	CSASSGQENTEAFF	TGCAGTGCTAGCTCCGGACAGGAGAACACTGAAGCTTTCTTT
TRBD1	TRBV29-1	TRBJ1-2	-	CSATENRGLGYTF	TGCAGCGCCACAGAGAACAGGGGGCTGGGCTACACCTTC
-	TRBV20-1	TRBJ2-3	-	CSAPRGGSTDTQYF	TGCAGTGCCCCCAGGGGCGGGAGTACAGATACGCAGTATTTT
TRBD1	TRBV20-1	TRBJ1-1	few	CSAPRAGGTEAFF	TGCAGTGCACCCCGGGCAGGGGGGACTGAAGCTTTCTTT
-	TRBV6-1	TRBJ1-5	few	CASSRTGRHPQHF	TGTGCCAGCAGTAGGACCGGGAGGCACCCCCAGCATTTT
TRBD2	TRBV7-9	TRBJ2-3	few	CASSLGLASDTQYF	TGTGCCAGCAGCCTGGGACTAGCATCAGATACGCAGTATTTT
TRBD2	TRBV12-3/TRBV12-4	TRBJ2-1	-	CASRLTSNRRYEQFF	TGTGCCAGCAGATTGACTAGCAATCGAAGGTATGAGCAGTTCTTC
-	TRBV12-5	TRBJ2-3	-	CASGLGKGDTQYF	TGTGCTAGTGGTTTAGGTAAAGGGGATACGCAGTATTTT
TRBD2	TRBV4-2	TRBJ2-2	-	CASSQDSLAGAGELFF	TGTGCCAGCAGCCAAGATTCTCTAGCGGGAGCCGGGGAGCTGTTTTTT
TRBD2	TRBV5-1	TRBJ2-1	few	CASSLMAGDYNEQFF	TGCGCCAGCAGCTTGATGGCGGGAGATTACAATGAGCAGTTCTTC
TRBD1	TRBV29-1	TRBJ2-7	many	CSVEIITGGAEQYF	TGCAGCGTTGAAATTATTACAGGGGGCGCCGAGCAGTACTTC
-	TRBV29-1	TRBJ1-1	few	CSLGQGLNTEAFF	TGCTCGCTGGGGCAGGGATTGAACACTGAAGCTTTCTTT
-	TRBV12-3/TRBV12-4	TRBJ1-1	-	CASRLGGGTEAFF	TGTGCCAGCAGGCTCGGAGGGGGCACTGAAGCTTTCTTT
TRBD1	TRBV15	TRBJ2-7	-	CATSSAGTGGSYEQYF	TGTGCCACCAGCAGCGCCGGGACAGGGGGTTCCTACGAGCAGTACTTC
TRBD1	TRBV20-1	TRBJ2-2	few	CSARVSQGAFSGELFF	TGCAGTGCTAGAGTATCCCAGGGGGCGTTTTCCGGGGAGCTGTTTTTT
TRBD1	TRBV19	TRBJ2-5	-	CASTHSGGQGQKTQYF	TGTGCCAGTACCCACTCCGGGGGACAGGGCCAAAAGACCCAGTACTTC
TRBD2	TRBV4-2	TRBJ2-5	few	CASSQDQTSGFSGETQYF	TGTGCCAGCAGCCAAGATCAGACTAGCGGATTCAGCGGGGAGACCCAGTACTTC
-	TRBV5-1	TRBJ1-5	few	CASSVGANQPQHF	TGCGCCAGCAGCGTGGGGGCTAATCAGCCCCAGCATTTT
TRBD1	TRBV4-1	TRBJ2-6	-	CASSHPGQGISGANVLTF	TGCGCCAGCAGCCATCCCGGACAGGGGATCTCTGGGGCCAACGTCCTGACTTTC
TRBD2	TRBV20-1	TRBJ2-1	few	CSARLAGGYNEQFF	TGCAGTGCTAGACTAGCGGGAGGGTACAATGAGCAGTTCTTC
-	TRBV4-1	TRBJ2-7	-	CASSPDVGALFQGQYF	TGCGCCAGCAGCCCAGACGTGGGGGCCCTATTCCAAGGGCAGTACTTC
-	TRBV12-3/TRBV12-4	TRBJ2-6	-	CASSLWLSGANVLTF	TGTGCCAGCAGTTTATGGCTCTCTGGGGCCAACGTCCTGACTTTC
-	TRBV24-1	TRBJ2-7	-	CATSPRLQQYF	TGTGCCACCAGCCCTCGCCTTCAGCAGTACTTC
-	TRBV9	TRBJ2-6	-	CASSVMRSGANVLTF	TGTGCCAGCAGCGTGATGCGCTCTGGGGCCAACGTCCTGACTTTC
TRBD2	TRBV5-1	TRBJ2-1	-	CASSLTTSGIYNEQFF	TGCGCCAGCAGCTTAACCACGAGCGGGATCTACAATGAGCAGTTCTTC
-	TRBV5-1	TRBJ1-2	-	CASSKPPGPDFGYTF	TGCGCCAGCAGCAAACCACCGGGGCCGGATTTTGGCTACACCTTC
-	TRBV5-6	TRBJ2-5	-	CASSLMYQETQYF	TGTGCCAGCAGCTTAATGTATCAAGAGACCCAGTACTTC
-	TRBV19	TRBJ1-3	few	CASNTASGNTIYF	TGTGCCAGTAACACAGCATCTGGAAACACCATATATTTT
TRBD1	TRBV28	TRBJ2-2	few	CASSPGQGRGFYSGELFF	TGTGCCAGCAGTCCCGGACAGGGAAGGGGGTTTTATTCCGGGGAGCTGTTTTTT
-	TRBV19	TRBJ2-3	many	CASSIRQITDTQYF	TGTGCCAGTAGTATACGACAGATCACAGATACGCAGTATTTT
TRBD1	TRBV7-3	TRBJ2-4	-	CASSLNRGDNIQYF	TGTGCCAGCAGCTTAAACAGGGGTGATAACATTCAGTACTTC
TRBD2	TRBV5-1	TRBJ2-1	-	CASSSALAGWEQFF	TGCGCCAGCAGCTCTGCTCTAGCGGGGTGGGAGCAGTTCTTC
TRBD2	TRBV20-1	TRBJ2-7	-	CSATPGGYEQYF	TGCAGTGCTACTCCGGGAGGCTACGAGCAGTACTTC
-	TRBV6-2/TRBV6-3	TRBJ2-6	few	CASNTQYGNGANVLTF	TGTGCCAGCAATACTCAATACGGGAACGGGGCCAACGTCCTGACTTTC
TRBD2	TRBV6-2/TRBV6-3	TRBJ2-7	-	CASSTTSGTREQYF	TGTGCCAGCAGCACGACTAGCGGGACAAGAGAGCAGTACTTC
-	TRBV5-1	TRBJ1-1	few	CASSWTTDTEAFF	TGCGCCAGCAGCTGGACGACCGACACTGAAGCTTTCTTT
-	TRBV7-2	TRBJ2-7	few	CASSLVYGFLDEQYF	TGTGCCAGCAGCTTAGTGTACGGGTTTCTCGACGAGCAGTACTTC
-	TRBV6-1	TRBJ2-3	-	CASKLSYLRSTDTQYF	TGTGCCAGCAAATTAAGCTACTTAAGAAGCACAGATACGCAGTATTTT
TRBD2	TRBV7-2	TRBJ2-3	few	CASSPGLAGDNTQYF	TGTGCCAGCAGCCCCGGGCTAGCGGGAGATAATACGCAGTATTTT
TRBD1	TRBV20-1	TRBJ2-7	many	CSAWGQRTYEQYF	TGCAGTGCGTGGGGACAGAGGACCTACGAGCAGTACTTC
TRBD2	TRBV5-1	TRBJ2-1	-	CASRKGREIVYEQFF	TGCGCCAGCAGAAAGGGGAGGGAAATAGTTTATGAGCAGTTCTTC
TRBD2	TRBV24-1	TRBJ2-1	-	CATSTGTSGGDEQFF	TGTGCCACCAGTACCGGGACTAGCGGGGGCGATGAGCAGTTCTTC
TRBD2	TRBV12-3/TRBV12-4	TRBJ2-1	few	CASIPLAGEGYNEQFF	TGTGCCAGCATCCCCCTAGCGGGGGAAGGGTACAATGAGCAGTTCTTC
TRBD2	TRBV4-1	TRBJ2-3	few	CASSQPLRKAGVTDTQYF	TGCGCCAGCAGCCAACCCTTGAGGAAAGCGGGAGTTACAGATACGCAGTATTTT
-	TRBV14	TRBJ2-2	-	CASSQRGDLELPGELFF	TGTGCCAGCAGCCAGCGAGGGGACCTGGAGCTCCCCGGGGAGCTGTTTTTT
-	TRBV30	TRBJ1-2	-	CAWSVQEYGYTF	TGTGCCTGGAGTGTACAGGAGTATGGCTACACCTTC
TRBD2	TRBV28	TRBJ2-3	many	CASSLGRERAPRWTDTQYF	TGTGCCAGCAGTTTAGGGAGGGAACGGGCCCCCCGTTGGACAGATACGCAGTATTTT
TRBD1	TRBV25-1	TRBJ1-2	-	CASSGGTGNYGYTF	TGTGCCAGCAGTGGGGGGACAGGGAACTATGGCTACACCTTC
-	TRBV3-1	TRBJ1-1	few	CASSPRGEEGTEAFF	TGTGCCAGCAGCCCCCGTGGGGAGGAGGGGACTGAAGCTTTCTTT
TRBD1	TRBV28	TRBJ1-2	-	CASKTQGAEYGYTF	TGTGCCAGCAAAACACAGGGGGCGGAGTATGGCTACACCTTC
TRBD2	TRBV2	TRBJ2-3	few	CASGLAGVTDTQYF	TGTGCCAGCGGGCTAGCGGGAGTAACAGATACGCAGTATTTT
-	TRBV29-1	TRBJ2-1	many	CSVESSGRSYNEQFF	TGCAGCGTTGAGTCGAGCGGCAGATCCTACAATGAGCAGTTCTTC
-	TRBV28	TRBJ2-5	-	CASSFSQGQETQYF	TGTGCCAGCAGTTTCTCTCAGGGGCAGGAGACCCAGTACTTC